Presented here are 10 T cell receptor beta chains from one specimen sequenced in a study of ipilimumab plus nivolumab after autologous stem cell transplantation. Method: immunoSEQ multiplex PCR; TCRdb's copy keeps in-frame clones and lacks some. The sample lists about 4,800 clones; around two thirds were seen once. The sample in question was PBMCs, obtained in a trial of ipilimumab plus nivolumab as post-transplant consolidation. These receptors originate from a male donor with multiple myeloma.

Here the CDR3 DNA reads TGCGCCAGCACCCCGGCGTGGGGGAGGGAAGCTTTCTTT. It translates to CASTPAWGREAFF. The chain combines TRBV5-1 with TRBJ1-1, with D possibly TRBD1 on 5 matching bases. The CDR3 is 13 amino acids. Germline V gene sequence: CDR1 SGHRS, CDR2 YFSETQ. V was clipped by 6 bases and J by 8 bases, with 17 bases between them. Full variable domain (outside the CDR3, taken from reference TRBV5-1 and TRBJ1-1): KAGVTQTPRYLIKTRGQQVTLSCSPISGHRSVSWYQQTPGQGLQFLFEYFSETQRNKGNFPGRFSGRQFSNSRSEMNVSTLELGDSALYLCASTPAWGREAFFGQGTRLTVV.

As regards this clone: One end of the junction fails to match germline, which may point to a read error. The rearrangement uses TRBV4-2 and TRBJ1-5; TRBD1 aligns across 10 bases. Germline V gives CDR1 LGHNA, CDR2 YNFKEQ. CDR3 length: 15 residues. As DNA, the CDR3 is TGTGCCAGAAGCCCGACAGGGGGCGCGGATCAGCCCCAGCATTTT. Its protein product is CARSPTGGADQPQHF.

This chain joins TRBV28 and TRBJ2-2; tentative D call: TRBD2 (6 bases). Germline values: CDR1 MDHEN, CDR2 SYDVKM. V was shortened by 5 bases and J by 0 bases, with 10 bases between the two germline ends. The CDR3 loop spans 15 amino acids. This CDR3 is CASSPPGANTGELFF. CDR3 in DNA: TGTGCCAGCAGTCCTCCGGGGGCGAACACCGGGGAGCTGTTTTTT.

CDR3 loop: CASSLQLADQETQYF. DNA for the CDR3: TGTGCCAGCAGTTTACAACTAGCGGACCAAGAGACCCAGTACTTC. The J gene is TRBJ2-5, the V gene TRBV27; TRBD2 matches 8 bases. The trim removed 2 bases at V and 0 bases at J, leaving 2 bases unmatched. The germline V gene encodes CDR1 MNHEY and CDR2 SMNVEV (reference sequence). The CDR3 spans 15 residues.

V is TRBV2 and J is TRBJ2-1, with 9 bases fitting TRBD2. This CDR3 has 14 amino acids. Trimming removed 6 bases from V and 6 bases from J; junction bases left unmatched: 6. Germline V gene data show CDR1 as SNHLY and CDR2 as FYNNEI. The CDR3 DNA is TGTGCCAGCAGGGCGGGAGGGGAAACCAATGAGCAGTTCTTC. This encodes CASRAGGETNEQFF.

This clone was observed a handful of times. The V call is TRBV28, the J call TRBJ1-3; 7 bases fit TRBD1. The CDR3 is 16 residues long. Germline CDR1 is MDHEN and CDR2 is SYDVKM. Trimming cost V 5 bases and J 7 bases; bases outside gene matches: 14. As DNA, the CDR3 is TGTGCCAGCAGTCAACCCCAGGGGGGGCTCTGGAACACCATATATTTT. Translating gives CASSQPQGGLWNTIYF.

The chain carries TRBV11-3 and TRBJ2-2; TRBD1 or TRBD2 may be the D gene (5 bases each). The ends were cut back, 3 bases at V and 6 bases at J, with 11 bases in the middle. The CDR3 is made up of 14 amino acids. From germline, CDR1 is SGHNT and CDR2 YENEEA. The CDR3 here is CASSFGAGSGELFF. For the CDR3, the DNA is TGTGCCAGCAGCTTTGGGGCGGGTTCCGGGGAGCTGTTTTTT.

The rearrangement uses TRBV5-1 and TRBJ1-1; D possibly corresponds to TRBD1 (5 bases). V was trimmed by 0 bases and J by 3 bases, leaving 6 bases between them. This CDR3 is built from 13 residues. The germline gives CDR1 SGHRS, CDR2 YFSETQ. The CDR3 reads CASSLGGDTEAFF. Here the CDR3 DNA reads TGCGCCAGCAGCTTGGGAGGGGACACTGAAGCTTTCTTT.

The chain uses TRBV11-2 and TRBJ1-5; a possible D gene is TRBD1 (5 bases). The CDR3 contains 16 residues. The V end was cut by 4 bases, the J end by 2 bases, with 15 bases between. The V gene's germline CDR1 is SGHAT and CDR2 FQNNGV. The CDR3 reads CASSSLLGGGNQPQHF. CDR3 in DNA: TGTGCCAGCAGCTCCTTATTGGGGGGTGGCAATCAGCCCCAGCATTTT.

Here the CDR3 reads CASSVGLAGGLGNIQYF. CDR3 coding DNA: TGTGCCAGCAGCGTAGGACTAGCGGGGGGGCTTGGAAACATTCAGTACTTC. The chain has TRBV9 and TRBJ2-4; 14 nucleotides align to TRBD2. J gave up 6 bases and V 0 bases, and 5 bases lay outside the gene matches. There are 17 residues in the CDR3. Per the germline V gene, CDR1 is SGDLS and CDR2 is YYNGEE. Full variable domain (remainder filled in from reference TRBV9 and TRBJ2-4): DSGVTQTPKHLITATGQRVTLRCSPRSGDLSVYWYQQSLDQGLQFLIQYYNGEERAKGNILERFSAQQFPDLHSELNLSSLELGDSALYFCASSVGLAGGLGNIQYFGAGTRLSVL.